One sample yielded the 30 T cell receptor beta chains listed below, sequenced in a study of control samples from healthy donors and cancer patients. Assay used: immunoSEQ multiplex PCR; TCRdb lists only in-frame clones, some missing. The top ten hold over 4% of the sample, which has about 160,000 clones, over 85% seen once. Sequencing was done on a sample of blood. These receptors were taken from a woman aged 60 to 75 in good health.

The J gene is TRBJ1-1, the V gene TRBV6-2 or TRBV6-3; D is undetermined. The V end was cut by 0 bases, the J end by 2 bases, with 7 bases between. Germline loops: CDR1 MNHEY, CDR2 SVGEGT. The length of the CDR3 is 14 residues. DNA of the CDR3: TGTGCCAGCAGTTACTCGAAAGGTAACACTGAAGCTTTCTTT. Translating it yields CASSYSKGNTEAFF.

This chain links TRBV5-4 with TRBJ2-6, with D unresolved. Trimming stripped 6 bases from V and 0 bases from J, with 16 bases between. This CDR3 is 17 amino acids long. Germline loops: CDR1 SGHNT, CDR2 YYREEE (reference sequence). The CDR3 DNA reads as TGTGCCAGCACCGCACAGAACTCTCCCTCTGGGGCCAACGTCCTGACTTTC. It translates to CASTAQNSPSGANVLTF.

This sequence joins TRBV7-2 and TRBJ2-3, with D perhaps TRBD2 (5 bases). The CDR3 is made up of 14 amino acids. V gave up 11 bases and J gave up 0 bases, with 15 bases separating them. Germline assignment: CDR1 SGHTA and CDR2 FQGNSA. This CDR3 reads CAVDCGDSTDTQYF. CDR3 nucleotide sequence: TGTGCCGTGGACTGTGGGGATAGCACAGATACGCAGTATTTT.

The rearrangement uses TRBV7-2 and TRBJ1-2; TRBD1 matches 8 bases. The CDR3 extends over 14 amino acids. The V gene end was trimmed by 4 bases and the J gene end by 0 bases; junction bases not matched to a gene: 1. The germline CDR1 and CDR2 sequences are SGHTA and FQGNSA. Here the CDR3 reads CASSSDRANYGYTF. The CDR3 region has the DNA TGTGCCAGCAGCTCGGACAGGGCTAACTATGGCTACACCTTC.

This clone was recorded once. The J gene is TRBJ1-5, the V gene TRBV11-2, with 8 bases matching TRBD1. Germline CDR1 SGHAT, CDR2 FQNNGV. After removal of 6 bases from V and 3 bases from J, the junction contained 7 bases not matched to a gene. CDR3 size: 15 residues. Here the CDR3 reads CASSGQGGINQPQHF. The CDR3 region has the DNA TGTGCCAGCAGTGGACAGGGCGGTATCAATCAGCCCCAGCATTTT.

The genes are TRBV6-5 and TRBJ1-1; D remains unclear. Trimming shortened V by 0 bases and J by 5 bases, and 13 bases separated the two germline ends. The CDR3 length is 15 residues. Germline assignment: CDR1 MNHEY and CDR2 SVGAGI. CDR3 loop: CASSYSGSGGTEAFF. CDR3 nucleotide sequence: TGTGCCAGCAGTTACTCCGGATCGGGAGGGACTGAAGCTTTCTTT.

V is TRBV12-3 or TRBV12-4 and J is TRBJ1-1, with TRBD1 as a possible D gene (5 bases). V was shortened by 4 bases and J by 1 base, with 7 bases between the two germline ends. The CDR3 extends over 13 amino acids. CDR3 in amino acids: CASSSGGNTEAFF. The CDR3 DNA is TGTGCCAGCAGTTCGGGGGGGAACACTGAAGCTTTCTTT.

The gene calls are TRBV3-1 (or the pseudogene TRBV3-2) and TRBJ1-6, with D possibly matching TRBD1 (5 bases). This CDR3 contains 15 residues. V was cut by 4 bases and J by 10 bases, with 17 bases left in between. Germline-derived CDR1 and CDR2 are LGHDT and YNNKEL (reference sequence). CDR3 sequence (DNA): TGTGCCAGCAGCCCCCAAGCGACAACAGGATCACCCCTCCACTTT. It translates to CASSPQATTGSPLHF.

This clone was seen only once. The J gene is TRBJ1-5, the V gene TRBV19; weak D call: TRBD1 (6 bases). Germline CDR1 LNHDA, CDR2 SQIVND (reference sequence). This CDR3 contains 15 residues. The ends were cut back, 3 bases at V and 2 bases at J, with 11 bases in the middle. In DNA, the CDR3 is TGTGCCAGTAGTATGCCCCGGACAGGCAATCAGCCCCAGCATTTT. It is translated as CASSMPRTGNQPQHF.

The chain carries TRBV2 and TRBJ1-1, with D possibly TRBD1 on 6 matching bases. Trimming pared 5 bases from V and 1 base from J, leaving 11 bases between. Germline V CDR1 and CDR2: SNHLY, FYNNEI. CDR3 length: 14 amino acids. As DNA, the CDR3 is TGTGCCAGCAGTAGGGACACACGGAACACTGAAGCTTTCTTT. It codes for CASSRDTRNTEAFF.

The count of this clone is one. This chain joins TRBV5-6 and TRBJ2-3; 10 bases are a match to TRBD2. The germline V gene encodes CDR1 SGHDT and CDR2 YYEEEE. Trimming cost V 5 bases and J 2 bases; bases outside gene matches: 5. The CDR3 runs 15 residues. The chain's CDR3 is CASRKAGGPTDTQYF. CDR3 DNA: TGTGCCAGCAGGAAAGCGGGGGGGCCCACAGATACGCAGTATTTT.

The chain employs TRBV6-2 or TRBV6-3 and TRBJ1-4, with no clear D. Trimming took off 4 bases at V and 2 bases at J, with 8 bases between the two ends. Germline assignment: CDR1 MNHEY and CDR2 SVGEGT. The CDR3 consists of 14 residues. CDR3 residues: CASSSTTTNEKLFF. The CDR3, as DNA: TGTGCCAGCAGTTCAACAACGACTAATGAAAAACTGTTTTTT.

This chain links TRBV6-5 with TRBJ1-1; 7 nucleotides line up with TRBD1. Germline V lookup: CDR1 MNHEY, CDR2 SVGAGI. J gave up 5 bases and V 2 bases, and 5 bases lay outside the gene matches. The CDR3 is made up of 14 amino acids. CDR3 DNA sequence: TGTGCCAGCAGTTACCACAGGGGAACAACTGAAGCTTTCTTT. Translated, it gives CASSYHRGTTEAFF.

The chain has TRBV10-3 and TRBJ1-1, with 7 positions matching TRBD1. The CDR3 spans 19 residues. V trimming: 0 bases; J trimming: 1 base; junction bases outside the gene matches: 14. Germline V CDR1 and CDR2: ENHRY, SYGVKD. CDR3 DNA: TGTGCCATCAGTGAGTCCCCGGGACAGCCAACTCAAAGGAACACTGAAGCTTTCTTT. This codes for CAISESPGQPTQRNTEAFF.

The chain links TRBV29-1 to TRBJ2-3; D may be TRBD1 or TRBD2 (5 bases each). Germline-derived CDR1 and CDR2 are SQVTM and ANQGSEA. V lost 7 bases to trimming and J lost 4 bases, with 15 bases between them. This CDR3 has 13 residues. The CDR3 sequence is CSAEGESADTQYF. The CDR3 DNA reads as TGCAGCGCCGAAGGGGAGTCGGCAGATACGCAGTATTTT.

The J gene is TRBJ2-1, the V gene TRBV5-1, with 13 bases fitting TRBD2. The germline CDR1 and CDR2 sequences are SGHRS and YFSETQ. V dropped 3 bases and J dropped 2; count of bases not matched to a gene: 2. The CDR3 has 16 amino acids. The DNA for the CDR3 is TGCGCCAGCAGCTGGACTAGCGGGGGACCCTACAATGAGCAGTTCTTC. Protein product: CASSWTSGGPYNEQFF.

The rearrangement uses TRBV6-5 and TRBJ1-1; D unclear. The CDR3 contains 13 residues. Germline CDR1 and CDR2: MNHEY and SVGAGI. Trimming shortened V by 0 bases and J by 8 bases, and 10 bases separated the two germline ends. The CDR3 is CASSYSGTGEAFF. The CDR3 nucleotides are TGTGCCAGCAGTTACTCGGGAACGGGGGAAGCTTTCTTT.

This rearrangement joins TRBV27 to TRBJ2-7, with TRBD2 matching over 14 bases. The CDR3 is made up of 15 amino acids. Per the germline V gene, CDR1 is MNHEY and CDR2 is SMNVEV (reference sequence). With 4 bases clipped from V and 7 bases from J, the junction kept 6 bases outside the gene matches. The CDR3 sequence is CASSSGLAGAGEQYF. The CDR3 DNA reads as TGTGCCAGCAGTTCGGGACTAGCGGGGGCAGGGGAGCAGTACTTC.

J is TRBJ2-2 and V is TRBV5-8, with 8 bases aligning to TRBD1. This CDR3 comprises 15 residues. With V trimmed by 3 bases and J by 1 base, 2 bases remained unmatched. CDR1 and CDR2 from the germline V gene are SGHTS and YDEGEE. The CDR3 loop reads CASSWGTGNTGELFF. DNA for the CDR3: TGTGCCAGCAGCTGGGGGACAGGGAACACCGGGGAGCTGTTTTTT.

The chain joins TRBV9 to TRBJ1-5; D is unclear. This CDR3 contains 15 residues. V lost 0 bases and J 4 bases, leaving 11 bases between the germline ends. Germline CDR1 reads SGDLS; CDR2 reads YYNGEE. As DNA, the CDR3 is TGTGCCAGCAGCGTAGGCCAGACCCTAAATCAGCCCCAGCATTTT. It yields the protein CASSVGQTLNQPQHF.

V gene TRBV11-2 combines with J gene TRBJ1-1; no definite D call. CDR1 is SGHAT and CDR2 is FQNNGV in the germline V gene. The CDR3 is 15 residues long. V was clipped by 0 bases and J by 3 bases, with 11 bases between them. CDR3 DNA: TGTGCCAGCAGCTTAGATGTCGTACCGTACACTGAAGCTTTCTTT. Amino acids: CASSLDVVPYTEAFF.

The CDR3 DNA sequence: TGTGCCAGCAGTTACCCGCGGGGGGGCGCTTACAATGAGCAGTTCTTC. Translated, it gives CASSYPRGGAYNEQFF. V is TRBV6-2 or TRBV6-3 and J is TRBJ2-1, with TRBD2 matching over 9 bases. CDR1 is MNHEY, CDR2 SVGEGT, per germline. The V and J ends lost 2 bases and 4 bases, in that order; junction bases with no gene match: 6. The CDR3 runs to 16 residues.

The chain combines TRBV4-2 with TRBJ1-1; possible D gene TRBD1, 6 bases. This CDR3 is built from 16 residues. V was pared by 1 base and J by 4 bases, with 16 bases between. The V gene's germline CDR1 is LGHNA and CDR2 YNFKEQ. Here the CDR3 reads CASSQVRGGGGTEAFF. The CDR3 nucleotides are TGTGCCAGCAGCCAAGTTAGGGGGGGAGGCGGCACTGAAGCTTTCTTT.

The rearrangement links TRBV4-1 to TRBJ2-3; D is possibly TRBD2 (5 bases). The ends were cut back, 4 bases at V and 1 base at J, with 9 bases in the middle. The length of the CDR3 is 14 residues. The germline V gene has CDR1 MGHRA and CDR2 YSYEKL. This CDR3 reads CASSPGLRTDTQYF. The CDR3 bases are TGCGCCAGCAGCCCAGGACTTCGCACAGATACGCAGTATTTT.

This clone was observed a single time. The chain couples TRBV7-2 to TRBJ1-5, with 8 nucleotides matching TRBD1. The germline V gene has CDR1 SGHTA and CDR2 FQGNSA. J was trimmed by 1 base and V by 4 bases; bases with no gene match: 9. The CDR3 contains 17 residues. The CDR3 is CASSSGQGGGSNQPQHF. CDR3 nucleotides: TGTGCCAGCAGCTCAGGACAGGGAGGCGGCAGCAATCAGCCCCAGCATTTT.

CDR3 sequence (DNA): TGTGCCAGCAGCGTAGGAGTGGGACGGTACTCTGGAAACACCATATATTTT. Translating it yields CASSVGVGRYSGNTIYF. This chain links TRBV9 with TRBJ1-3, with TRBD1 as a possible D gene (5 bases). This CDR3 region has 17 residues. Germline V gene data show CDR1 as SGDLS and CDR2 as YYNGEE. Trimming left V 0 bases short and J 0 bases short, with 13 bases between.

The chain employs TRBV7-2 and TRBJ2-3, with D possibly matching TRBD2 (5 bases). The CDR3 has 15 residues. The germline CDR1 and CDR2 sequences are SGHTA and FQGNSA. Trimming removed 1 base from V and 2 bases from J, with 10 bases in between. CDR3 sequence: CASSLDSVNTDTQYF. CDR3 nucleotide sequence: TGTGCCAGCAGCTTAGATAGCGTGAACACAGATACGCAGTATTTT.

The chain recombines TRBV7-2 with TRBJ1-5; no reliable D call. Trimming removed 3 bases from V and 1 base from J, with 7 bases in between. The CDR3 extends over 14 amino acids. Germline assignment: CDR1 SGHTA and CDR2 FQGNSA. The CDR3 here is CASSFYQSNQPQHF. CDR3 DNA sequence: TGTGCCAGCAGCTTTTATCAGAGCAATCAGCCCCAGCATTTT.

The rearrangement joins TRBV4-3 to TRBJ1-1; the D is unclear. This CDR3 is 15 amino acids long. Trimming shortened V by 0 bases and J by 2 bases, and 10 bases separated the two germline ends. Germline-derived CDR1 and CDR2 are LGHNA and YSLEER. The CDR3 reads CASSQDSRPNTEAFF. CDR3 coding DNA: TGCGCCAGCAGCCAAGATAGCCGCCCTAACACTGAAGCTTTCTTT.

CDR3 residues: CASSGQDGRAPYEQYF. CDR3 DNA sequence: TGCGCCAGCAGCGGGCAGGACGGCCGGGCACCCTACGAGCAGTACTTC. This chain uses TRBV5-1 with TRBJ2-7; D is unresolved. Trimming removed 4 bases from V and 2 bases from J, with 19 bases in between. CDR3 length: 16 residues. Germline V CDR1 and CDR2: SGHRS, YFSETQ. Complete variable domain (other parts from reference TRBV5-1 and TRBJ2-7): KAGVTQTPRYLIKTRGQQVTLSCSPISGHRSVSWYQQTPGQGLQFLFEYFSETQRNKGNFPGRFSGRQFSNSRSEMNVSTLELGDSALYLCASSGQDGRAPYEQYFGPGTRLTVT.